This is a list of T cell receptor beta chains from one sample in a study of blood T cell repertoires in COVID-19. TCRdb's copy holds only in-frame clones and misses some; the assay was immunoSEQ multiplex PCR. The table includes more than 300,000 clones, approximately 90% detected once. The sequenced sample was peripheral blood. These receptors were taken from a woman aged 30 to 39 with COVID-19, enrolled during active disease. Both conserved end residues are part of each CDR3. D genes are given only for firm matches. For some rows the clone size is stated as once, few or many, or as a class when expanded; others skip it.

>TRBJ2-3|TRBV7-2|NA|NA
TGTGCCAGCAGCTCGCTAGCGGATACGCAGTATTTT
CASSSLADTQYF
>TRBJ2-7|TRBV2|NA|NA
TGTGCCAGCAGTGAATTGTCAGGGGTCGATAACGAGCAGTACTTC
CASSELSGVDNEQYF
>TRBJ2-5|TRBV9|NA|NA
TGTGCCAGCAGCACACCGGGGACCCAGTACTTC
CASSTPGTQYF
>TRBJ2-3|TRBV15|NA|NA
TGTGCCACCAGCAGAGTCCGGACAGATACGCAGTATTTT
CATSRVRTDTQYF
>TRBJ1-3|TRBV6-5|NA|NA
TGTGCCAGCAGTTTTCAACGGAGGCTTTCCGGAAACACCATATATTTT
CASSFQRRLSGNTIYF
>TRBJ1-1|TRBV5-5|NA|NA
TGTGCCAGCAGACTCGACGTCGGGACTGGCACTGAAGCTTTCTTT
CASRLDVGTGTEAFF
>TRBJ2-3|TRBV11-3|NA|TRBD1
TGTGCCAGCAGCCCCCGGACAGGGACAGATACGCAGTATTTT
CASSPRTGTDTQYF
>TRBJ1-4|TRBV29-1|NA|NA
TGCAGCGTTGAATCAGGGACTAATGAAAAACTGTTTTTT
CSVESGTNEKLFF
>TRBJ1-4|TRBV6-2/TRBV6-3|NA|TRBD1
TGTGCCAGCAGCCCTGGGACAGGGGGTACGGAAAAACTGTTTTTT
CASSPGTGGTEKLFF
>TRBJ2-1|TRBV27|NA|TRBD2
TGTGCCAGCAGGCCCCTTAGCGGGGGCCCGATAAATGAGCAGTTCTTC
CASRPLSGGPINEQFF
>TRBJ1-2|TRBV2|NA|NA
TGTGCCAGCACCCCGGGGGGGGTCGCTAACTATGGCTACACCTTC
CASTPGGVANYGYTF
>TRBJ2-3|TRBV23-1|NA|TRBD2
TGCGCCAGCAGTCATGGCGGGACTAGCGGCACGGATACGCAGTATTTT
CASSHGGTSGTDTQYF
>TRBJ1-2|TRBV11-2|NA|NA
TGTGCCAGCAGCCCCCTACAGGGTATATTAGCTAACTATGGCTACACCTTC
CASSPLQGILANYGYTF
>TRBJ2-6|TRBV5-1|NA|NA
TGCGCCAGCAGCTTGGGACAGACCTCTGGGGCCAACGTCCTGACTTTC
CASSLGQTSGANVLTF
>TRBJ1-5|TRBV30|NA|NA
TGTGCCTGGAGTGTACCCGTGGCCGGGGGCAATCAGCCCCAGCATTTT
CAWSVPVAGGNQPQHF
>TRBJ2-5|TRBV4-3|NA|TRBD2
TGCGCCAGCAGCCAAGAGGCTAGCGGGGAAGAGACCCAGTACTTC
CASSQEASGEETQYF
>TRBJ1-2|TRBV28|NA|TRBD1
TGTGCCAGCAGTCCCCCAGCTCGGGGGACAGGGAAAGGCTACACCTTC
CASSPPARGTGKGYTF
>TRBJ1-1|TRBV15|NA|TRBD1
TGTGCCACCAGGGGACAGGGGTTGAGGGAAGCTTTCTTT
CATRGQGLREAFF
>TRBJ2-3|TRBV12-5|NA|NA
TGTGCTAGTGGGCAAGGGAGTCTTAGCACAGATACGCAGTATTTT
CASGQGSLSTDTQYF
>TRBJ1-2|TRBV5-8|NA|NA
TGTGCCAGCAGCTTCGGGACAAGCTATGGCTACACCTTC
CASSFGTSYGYTF
>TRBJ2-3|TRBV27|NA|NA
TGTGCCAGCAGTTTGGGGCCGGGCACAGATACGCAGTATTTT
CASSLGPGTDTQYF
>TRBJ2-3|TRBV7-3|NA|NA
TGTGCCAGCAGCTCCGGGAGCACAGATACGCAGTATTTT
CASSSGSTDTQYF
>TRBJ1-5|TRBV2|NA|NA
TGTGCCAGCAGTGACCGGGACATTAATCAGCCCCAGCATTTT
CASSDRDINQPQHF
>TRBJ2-2|TRBV5-4|NA|NA
TGTGCCAGCAGCCTGAGGAATTCCGGGACCGGGGAGCTGTTTTTT
CASSLRNSGTGELFF
>TRBJ1-2|TRBV10-3|few|NA
TGTGCCATCAGTGAGTCGGGCAGGGCGGACGCTGGCTACACCTTC
CAISESGRADAGYTF
>TRBJ2-7|TRBV7-2|NA|TRBD1
TGTGCCAGCAGCTTACGGGACAGCAGCTCCTACGAGCAGTACTTC
CASSLRDSSSYEQYF